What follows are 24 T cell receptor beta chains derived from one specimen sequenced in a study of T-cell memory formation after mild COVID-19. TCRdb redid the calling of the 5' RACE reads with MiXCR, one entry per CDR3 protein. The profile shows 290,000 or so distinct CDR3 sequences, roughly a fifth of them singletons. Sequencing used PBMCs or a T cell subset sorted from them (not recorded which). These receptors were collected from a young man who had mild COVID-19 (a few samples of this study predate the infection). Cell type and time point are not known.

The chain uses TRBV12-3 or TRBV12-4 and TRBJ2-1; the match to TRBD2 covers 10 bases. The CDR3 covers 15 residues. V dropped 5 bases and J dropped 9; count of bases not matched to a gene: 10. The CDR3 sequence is CASSPLAGGQGEQFF. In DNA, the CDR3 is TGTGCCAGCAGTCCATTAGCGGGGGGCCAGGGTGAGCAGTTCTTC.

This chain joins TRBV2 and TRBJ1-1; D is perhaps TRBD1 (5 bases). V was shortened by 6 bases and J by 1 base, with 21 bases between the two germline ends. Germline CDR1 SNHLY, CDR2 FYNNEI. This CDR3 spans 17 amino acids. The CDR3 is CASSEDINIYANTEAFF. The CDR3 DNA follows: TGTGCCAGCAGCGAGGACATCAATATATACGCGAACACTGAAGCTTTCTTT.

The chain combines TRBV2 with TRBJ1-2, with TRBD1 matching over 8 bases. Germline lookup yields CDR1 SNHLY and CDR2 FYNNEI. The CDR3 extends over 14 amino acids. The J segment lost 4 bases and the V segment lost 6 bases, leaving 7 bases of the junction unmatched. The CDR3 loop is CASRLGQEAYGYTF. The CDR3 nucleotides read TGTGCCAGCAGGCTGGGACAGGAAGCCTATGGCTACACCTTC.

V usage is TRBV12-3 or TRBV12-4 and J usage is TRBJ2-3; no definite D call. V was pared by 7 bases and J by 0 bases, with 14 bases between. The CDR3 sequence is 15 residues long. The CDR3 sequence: CASTPHGTSTDTQYF. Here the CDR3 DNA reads TGTGCCAGCACCCCGCACGGAACTAGCACAGATACGCAGTATTTT.

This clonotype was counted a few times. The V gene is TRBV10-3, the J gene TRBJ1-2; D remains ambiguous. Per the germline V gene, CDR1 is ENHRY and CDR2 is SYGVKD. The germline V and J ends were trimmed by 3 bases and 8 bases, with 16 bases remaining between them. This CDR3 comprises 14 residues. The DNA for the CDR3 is TGTGCCATCAGTGACCTCGAGTCTGTTGAGGGCTACACCTTC. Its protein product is CAISDLESVEGYTF.

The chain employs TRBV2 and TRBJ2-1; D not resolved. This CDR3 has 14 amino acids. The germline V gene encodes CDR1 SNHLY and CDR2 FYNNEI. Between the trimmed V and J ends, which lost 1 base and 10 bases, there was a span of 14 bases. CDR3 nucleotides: TGTGCCAGCAGTGAAGGGGGTTCGCGTATGGAGCAGTTCTTC. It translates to CASSEGGSRMEQFF.

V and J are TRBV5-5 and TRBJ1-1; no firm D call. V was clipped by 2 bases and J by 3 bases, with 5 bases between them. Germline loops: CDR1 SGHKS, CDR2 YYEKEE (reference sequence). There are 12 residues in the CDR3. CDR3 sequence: CASSFEDTEAFF. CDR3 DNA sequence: TGTGCCAGCAGCTTTGAGGACACTGAAGCTTTCTTT. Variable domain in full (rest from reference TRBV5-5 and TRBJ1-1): DAGVTQSPTHLIKTRGQQVTLRCSPISGHKSVSWYQQVLGQGPQFIFQYYEKEERGRGNFPDRFSARQFPNYSSELNVNALLLGDSALYLCASSFEDTEAFFGQGTRLTVV.

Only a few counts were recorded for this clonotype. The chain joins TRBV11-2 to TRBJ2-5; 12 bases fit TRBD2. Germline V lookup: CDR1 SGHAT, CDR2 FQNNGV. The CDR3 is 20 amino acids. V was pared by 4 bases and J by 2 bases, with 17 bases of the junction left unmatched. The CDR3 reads CASSSPRGLAGGPVQETQYF. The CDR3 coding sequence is TGTGCCAGCAGCTCGCCCCGTGGGCTAGCGGGGGGGCCGGTACAAGAGACCCAGTACTTC.

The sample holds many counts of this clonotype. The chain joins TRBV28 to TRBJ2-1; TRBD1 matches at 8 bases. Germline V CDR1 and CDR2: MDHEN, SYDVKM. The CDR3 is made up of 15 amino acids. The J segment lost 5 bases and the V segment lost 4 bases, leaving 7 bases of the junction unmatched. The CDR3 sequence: CASSSSGTGNNEQFF. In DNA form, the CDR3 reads TGTGCCAGCAGTTCATCCGGGACAGGAAACAATGAGCAGTTCTTC.

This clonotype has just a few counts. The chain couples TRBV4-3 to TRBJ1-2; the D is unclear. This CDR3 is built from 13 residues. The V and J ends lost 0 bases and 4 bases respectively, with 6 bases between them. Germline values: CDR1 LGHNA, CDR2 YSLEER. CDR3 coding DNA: TGCGCCAGCAGCCAAGAACCCCGCTATGGCTACACCTTC. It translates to CASSQEPRYGYTF.

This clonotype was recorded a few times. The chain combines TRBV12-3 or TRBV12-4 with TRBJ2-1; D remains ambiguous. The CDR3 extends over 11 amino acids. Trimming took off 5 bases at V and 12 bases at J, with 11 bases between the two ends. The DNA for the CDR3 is TGTGCCAGCAGTATTATAGAGTTGCAGTTCTTC. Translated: CASSIIELQFF.

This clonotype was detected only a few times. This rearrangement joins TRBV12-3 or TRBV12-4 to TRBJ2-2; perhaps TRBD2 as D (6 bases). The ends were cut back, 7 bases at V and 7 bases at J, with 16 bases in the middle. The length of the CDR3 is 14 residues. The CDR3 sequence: CASTATAGGGELFF. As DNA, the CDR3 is TGTGCCAGCACCGCCACAGCGGGTGGCGGGGAGCTGTTTTTT.

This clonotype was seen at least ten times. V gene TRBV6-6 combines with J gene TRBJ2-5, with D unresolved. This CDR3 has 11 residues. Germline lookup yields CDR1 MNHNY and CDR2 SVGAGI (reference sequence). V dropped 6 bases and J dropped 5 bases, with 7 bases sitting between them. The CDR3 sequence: CASRKGETQYF. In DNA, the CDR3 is TGTGCCAGCAGGAAAGGGGAGACCCAGTACTTC.

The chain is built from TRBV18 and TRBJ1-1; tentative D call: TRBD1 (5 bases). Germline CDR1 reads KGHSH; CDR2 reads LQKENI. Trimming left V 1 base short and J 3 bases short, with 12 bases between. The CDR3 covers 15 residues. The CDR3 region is CASSPRARVHTEAFF. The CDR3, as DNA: TGTGCCAGCTCACCACGGGCCAGGGTACACACTGAAGCTTTCTTT.

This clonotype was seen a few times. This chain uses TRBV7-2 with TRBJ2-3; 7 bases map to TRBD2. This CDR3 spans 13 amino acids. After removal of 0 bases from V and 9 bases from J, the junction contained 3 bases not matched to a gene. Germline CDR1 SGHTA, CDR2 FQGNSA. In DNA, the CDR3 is TGTGCCAGCAGCTTAGCGGGGGAGGGGACGCAGTATTTT. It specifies CASSLAGEGTQYF.

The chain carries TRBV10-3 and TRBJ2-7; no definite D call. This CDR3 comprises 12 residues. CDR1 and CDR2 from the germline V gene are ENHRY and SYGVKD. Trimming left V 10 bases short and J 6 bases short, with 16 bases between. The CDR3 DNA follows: TGTGCCAATGGACGGACGGCTATCGAGCAGTACTTC. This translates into CANGRTAIEQYF.

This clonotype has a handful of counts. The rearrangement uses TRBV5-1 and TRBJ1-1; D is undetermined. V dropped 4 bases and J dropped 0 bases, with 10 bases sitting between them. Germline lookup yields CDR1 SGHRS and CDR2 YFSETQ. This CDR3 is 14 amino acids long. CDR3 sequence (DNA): TGCGCCAGCAGCGAGCCTCAGGTGAACACTGAAGCTTTCTTT. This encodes CASSEPQVNTEAFF.

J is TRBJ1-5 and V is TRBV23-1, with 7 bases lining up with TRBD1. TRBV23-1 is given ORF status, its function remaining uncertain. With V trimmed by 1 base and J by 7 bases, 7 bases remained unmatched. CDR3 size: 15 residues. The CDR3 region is CASSQLGTAGQPQHF. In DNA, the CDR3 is TGCGCCAGCAGTCAATTGGGGACAGCGGGGCAGCCCCAGCATTTT.

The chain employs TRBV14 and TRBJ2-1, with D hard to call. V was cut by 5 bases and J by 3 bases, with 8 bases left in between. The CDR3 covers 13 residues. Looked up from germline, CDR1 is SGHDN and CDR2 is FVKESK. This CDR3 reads CASSVGNYNEQFF. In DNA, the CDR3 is TGTGCCAGCAGCGTAGGGAACTACAATGAGCAGTTCTTC.

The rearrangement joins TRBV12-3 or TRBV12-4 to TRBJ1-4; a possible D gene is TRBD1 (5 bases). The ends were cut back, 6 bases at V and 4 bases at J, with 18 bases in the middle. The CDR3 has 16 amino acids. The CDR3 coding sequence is TGTGCCAGCAGCCGAACAGGAGGGCGGATTAATGAAAAACTGTTTTTT. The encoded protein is CASSRTGGRINEKLFF.

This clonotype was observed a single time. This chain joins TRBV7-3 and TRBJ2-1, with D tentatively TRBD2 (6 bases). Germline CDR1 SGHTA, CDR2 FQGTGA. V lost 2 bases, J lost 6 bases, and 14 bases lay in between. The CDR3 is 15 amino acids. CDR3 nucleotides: TGTGCCAGCAGCTTAGGGGTAGCGGCCATCAATGAGCAGTTCTTC. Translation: CASSLGVAAINEQFF.

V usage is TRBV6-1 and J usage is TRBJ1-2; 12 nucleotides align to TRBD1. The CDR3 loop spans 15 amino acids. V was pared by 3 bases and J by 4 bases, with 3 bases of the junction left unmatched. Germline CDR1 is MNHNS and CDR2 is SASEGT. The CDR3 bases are TGTGCCAGCAGTGACGGGACAGGGGGCTTCTATGGCTACACCTTC. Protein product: CASSDGTGGFYGYTF.

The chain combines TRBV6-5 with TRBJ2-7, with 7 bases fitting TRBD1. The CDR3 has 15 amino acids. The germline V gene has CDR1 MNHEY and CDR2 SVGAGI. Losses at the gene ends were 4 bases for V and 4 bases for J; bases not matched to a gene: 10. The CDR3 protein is CASSFSGAGGYEQYV. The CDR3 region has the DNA TGTGCCAGCAGTTTTTCCGGGGCAGGGGGTTACGAGCAGTACGTC.

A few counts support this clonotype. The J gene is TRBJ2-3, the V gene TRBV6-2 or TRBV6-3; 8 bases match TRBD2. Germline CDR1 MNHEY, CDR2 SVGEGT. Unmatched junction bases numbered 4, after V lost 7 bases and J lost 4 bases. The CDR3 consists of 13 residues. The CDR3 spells CASKRGGSDTQYF. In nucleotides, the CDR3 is TGTGCCAGCAAACGGGGGGGCTCAGATACGCAGTATTTT.